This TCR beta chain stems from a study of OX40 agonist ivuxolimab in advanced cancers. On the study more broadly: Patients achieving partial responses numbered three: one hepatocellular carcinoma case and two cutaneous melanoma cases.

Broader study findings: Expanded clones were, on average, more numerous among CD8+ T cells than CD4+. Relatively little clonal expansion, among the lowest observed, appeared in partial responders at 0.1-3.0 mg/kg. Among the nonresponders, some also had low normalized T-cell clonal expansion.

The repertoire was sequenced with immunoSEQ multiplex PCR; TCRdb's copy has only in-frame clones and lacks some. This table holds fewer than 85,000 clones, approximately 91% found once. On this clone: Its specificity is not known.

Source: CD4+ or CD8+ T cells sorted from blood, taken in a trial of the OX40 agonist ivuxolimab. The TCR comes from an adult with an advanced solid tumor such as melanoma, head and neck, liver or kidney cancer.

This CDR3 is CASSPRGHGYGYTF. For the CDR3, the DNA is TGTGCCAGCAGTCCCAGGGGGCACGGCTATGGCTACACCTTC. V and J are TRBV27 and TRBJ1-2; 8 positions agree with TRBD1. CDR1 is MNHEY and CDR2 is SMNVEV in the germline V gene (reference sequence). Trimming cost V 5 bases and J 4 bases; bases outside gene matches: 6. The CDR3 extends over 14 amino acids.